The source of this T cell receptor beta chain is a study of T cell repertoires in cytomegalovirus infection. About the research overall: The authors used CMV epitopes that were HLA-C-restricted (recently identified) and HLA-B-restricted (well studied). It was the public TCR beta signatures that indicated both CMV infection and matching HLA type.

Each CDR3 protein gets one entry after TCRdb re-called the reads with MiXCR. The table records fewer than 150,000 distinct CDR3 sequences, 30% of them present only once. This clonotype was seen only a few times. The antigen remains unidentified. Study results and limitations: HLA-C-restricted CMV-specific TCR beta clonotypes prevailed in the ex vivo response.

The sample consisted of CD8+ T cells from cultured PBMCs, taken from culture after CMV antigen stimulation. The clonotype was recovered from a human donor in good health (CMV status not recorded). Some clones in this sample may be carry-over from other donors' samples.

CDR3 protein: CSVDQEGYGYTF. For the CDR3, the DNA is TGCAGCGTCGACCAGGAGGGCTATGGCTACACCTTC. The gene calls are TRBV29-1 and TRBJ1-2; no reliable D call. V dropped 6 bases and J dropped 4 bases, with 12 bases sitting between them. The CDR3 is 12 amino acids. Germline loops: CDR1 SQVTM, CDR2 ANQGSEA.